This TCR beta chain was sequenced in a study of T cells in Graves' hyperthyroidism and ophthalmopathy. No ophthalmopathy progression within 18 months constituted stable Graves' hyperthyroidism. Germline trimming cut 6 bases from V and 7 bases from J; bases unmatched to any gene: 1. Germline assignment: CDR1 MNHNS and CDR2 SASEGT. The CDR3 length is 13 residues. TCR beta CDR3 regions were amplified from RNA. The study used the HTBI primer set for a first-round RT-PCR of the TCR CDR3. TCRdb redid the calling of the multiplex PCR reads with MiXCR, one entry per CDR3 protein. The data show around 340,000 distinct CDR3 sequences, around 20% seen once.

The sequenced sample was blood. This receptor was identified in a woman in her 50s with Graves' hyperthyroidism. The V gene is TRBV6-1, the J gene TRBJ1-6, with 9 nucleotides matching TRBD1. CDR3 bases: TGTGCCAGCAGAGACAGGGGGAATTCACCCCTCCACTTT. The encoded protein is CASRDRGNSPLHF.